Below, one T cell receptor (beta chain) is given with its context. Survey-depth immunoSEQ sequencing covered TCR beta CDR3 regions. Measured with immunoSEQ multiplex PCR; TCRdb has only the in-frame clones, and not every one. The sample carries under 100,000 clones, roughly four fifths recorded once. Per germline, CDR1 MGHDK and CDR2 SYGVNS. The junction had 6 bases not matched to a gene; V was cut back by 1 base and J by 3 bases. This CDR3 is built from 16 residues. These data are taken from a study of CD8 T cell repertoires and HIV-1 epitope variants. This receptor was taken from a male donor with HIV. Sequencing was performed on uncultured baseline CD8+ T cells from peripheral blood mononuclear cells (PBMCs). The rearrangement links TRBV25-1 to TRBJ2-3, with 8 bases matching TRBD1. The CDR3 sequence is CASSESYRGKTDTQYF. The CDR3 DNA sequence: TGTGCCAGCAGTGAATCCTACAGGGGGAAGACAGATACGCAGTATTTT.